This T cell receptor beta chain was retrieved from a study of T cell responses to AZD1222 COVID-19 vaccine. Here immunoSEQ multiplex PCR was the method, and the copy in TCRdb shows in-frame clones only, minus some. This table has more than 75,000 clones, less than 95% appearing once. Study observations and caveats: Clonal diversity was possibly underestimated, and the donors were mostly white British, with more females. The study sampled repertoires only after the peak T cell response. Baseline serology detected seropositivity in only six or seven AZD1222 recipients.

On this clone itself: Its antigen remains unidentified.

This receptor was taken from an adult who received the AZD1222 COVID-19 vaccine. Material: peripheral blood, obtained 28 days after the second AZD1222 dose.

The CDR3 is CASSGDLRTEAFF. The DNA of the CDR3 is TGTGCCAGCAGCGGAGACCTGAGGACTGAAGCTTTCTTT. The chain is built from TRBV9 and TRBJ1-1; D not resolved. Germline V gene sequence: CDR1 SGDLS, CDR2 YYNGEE. The CDR3 is made up of 13 amino acids. V lost 3 bases, J lost 5 bases, and 11 bases lay in between.